The 21 T cell receptor beta chains below all came from one sample that was sequenced in a study of T cells in Graves' hyperthyroidism and ophthalmopathy. TCR beta CDR3 region amplification was performed from RNA transcripts. First-round RT-PCR targeting the TCR CDR3 was performed with the HTBI primer set. TCRdb ran MiXCR on the multiplex PCR reads and lists one entry per CDR3 protein. The sample comprises about 600,000 distinct CDR3 sequences, roughly a sixth of which are singletons, and less than 3.5% rests with the top ten. Sample: blood. These receptors were collected from a woman between 35 and 50 years old with Graves' ophthalmopathy.

This clonotype was observed at least ten times. The chain links TRBV24-1 to TRBJ2-3; TRBD1 matches 12 bases. This CDR3 region has 16 residues. In germline, CDR1 is KGHDR, CDR2 SFDVKD. The junction had 7 bases not matched to a gene; V was cut back by 4 bases and J by 6 bases. This CDR3 reads CATSDSGQGAVDTQYF. The CDR3 DNA reads as TGTGCCACCAGTGACTCGGGACAGGGGGCGGTTGATACGCAGTATTTT.

This clonotype has a count of ten or more. The genes are TRBV11-2 and TRBJ2-1, with 9 positions matching TRBD2. V lost 5 bases and J lost 2; bases outside the gene matches: 10. Germline CDR1 and CDR2: SGHAT and FQNNGV. The CDR3 spans 17 residues. In DNA, the CDR3 is TGTGCCAGCAGCCGTTTAGATGGCGGGAGGGCCTACAATGAGCAGTTCTTC. This sequence encodes CASSRLDGGRAYNEQFF.

V gene TRBV7-3 combines with J gene TRBJ2-2, with 7 bases identical to TRBD1. Germline V gene data show CDR1 as SGHTA and CDR2 as FQGTGA. This CDR3 comprises 15 residues. V lost 3 bases to trimming and J lost 5 bases; unmatched junction nucleotides: 6. The CDR3 sequence is CASSLQGVGTGELFF. CDR3 DNA sequence: TGTGCCAGCAGCTTGCAGGGGGTAGGAACCGGGGAGCTGTTTTTT.

CDR3: CASSIHGTSGGSYNEQFF. In DNA, the CDR3 is TGTGCCAGCAGCATCCACGGGACTAGCGGAGGCTCCTACAATGAGCAGTTCTTC. The chain employs TRBV11-3 and TRBJ2-1; 11 nucleotides align to TRBD2. CDR1 SGHNT and CDR2 YENEEA come from the germline V gene. With V trimmed by 5 bases and J by 0 bases, 9 bases remained unmatched. This CDR3 has 18 amino acids.

Many counts were recorded for this clonotype. The rearrangement links TRBV16 to TRBJ1-1; D gene uncertain. V shed 7 bases and J shed 7 bases, with 13 bases lying between them. The CDR3 has 12 amino acids. In germline, CDR1 is KGHSY, CDR2 FQNENV. In DNA, the CDR3 is TGTGCCAGCACCCCCGGACGTAATGAAGCTTTCTTT. Translation gives CASTPGRNEAFF. Full variable domain (rest looked up from reference TRBV16 and TRBJ1-1): GEEVAQTPKHLVRGEGQKAKLYCAPIKGHSYVFWYQQVLKNEFKFLISFQNENVFDETGMPKERFSAKCLPNSPCSLEIQATKLEDSAVYFCASTPGRNEAFFGQGTRLTVV.

The chain employs TRBV10-3 and TRBJ1-5, with unresolved D. V shed 4 bases and J shed 5 bases, with 9 bases lying between them. CDR1 is ENHRY, CDR2 SYGVKD, per germline. There are 13 residues in the CDR3. CDR3 amino acids: CAISGAGDQPQHF. The DNA of the CDR3 is TGTGCCATCAGTGGCGCCGGTGATCAGCCCCAGCATTTT.

This clonotype was detected ten times or more. The V call is TRBV6-1, the J call TRBJ2-1; a possible D gene is TRBD1 (5 bases). In germline, CDR1 is MNHNS, CDR2 SASEGT. Deletions cut 6 bases from V and 0 bases from J, with 9 bases between. The CDR3 contains 14 residues. CDR3 sequence reads: CASRQASSYNEQFF. DNA of the CDR3: TGTGCCAGCAGACAGGCGAGCTCCTACAATGAGCAGTTCTTC.

This clonotype was seen at least ten times. The V gene is TRBV30, the J gene TRBJ1-6; 7 nucleotides agree with TRBD1. V lost 3 bases and J lost 8; bases outside the gene matches: 7. The CDR3 length is 14 residues. CDR1 and CDR2 from the germline V gene are GTSNPN and SVGIG (reference sequence). CDR3: CAWRTGTVYSPLHF. For the CDR3, the DNA is TGTGCCTGGAGGACCGGGACAGTTTATTCACCCCTCCACTTT.

About this clonotype itself: A read error may be the cause here, since a much bigger clone is one base away. DNA of the CDR3: TGTGCCAGCAGTGAAGTGGTGAACACTGGAGCTTTCTTT. Translating it yields CASSEVVNTGAFF. This chain connects TRBV6-1 to TRBJ1-1, with D hard to call. Germline lookup yields CDR1 MNHNS and CDR2 SASEGT. The CDR3 spans 13 residues.

Ten or more counts support this clonotype. The CDR3 loop reads CASSARHGYTF. The CDR3 bases are TGTGCCAGCAGTGCTCGACATGGCTACACCTTC. The chain couples TRBV2 to TRBJ1-2; D gene unclear. Germline V gives CDR1 SNHLY, CDR2 FYNNEI. The CDR3 consists of 11 residues. V was shortened by 4 bases and J by 6 bases, with 6 bases between the two germline ends. The full variable domain, rest sourced from reference TRBV2 and TRBJ1-2, is EPEVTQTPSHQVTQMGQEVILRCVPISNHLYFYWYRQILGQKVEFLVSFYNNEISEKSEIFDDQFSVERPDGSNFTLKIRSTKLEDSAMYFCASSARHGYTFGSGTRLTVV.

The chain joins TRBV7-9 to TRBJ2-3; D call uncertain. Germline V gene sequence: CDR1 SEHNR, CDR2 FQNEAQ (reference sequence). Trimming cost V 4 bases and J 0 bases, with 8 bases left between them. The CDR3 runs 14 residues. CDR3 region: CASSSQDSTDTQYF. CDR3 sequence (DNA): TGTGCCAGCAGCTCCCAGGACAGCACAGATACGCAGTATTTT.

The table lists this clonotype with a few counts. CDR3 loop: CASSLGIGTGSYEQYF. In DNA, the CDR3 is TGTGCCAGCAGCTTAGGAATTGGGACAGGGTCCTACGAGCAGTACTTC. This chain uses TRBV7-2 with TRBJ2-7, with TRBD1 matching over 9 bases. From germline, CDR1 is SGHTA and CDR2 FQGNSA. The CDR3 contains 16 residues. V lost 1 base and J lost 1; bases outside the gene matches: 5.

In this sample, this clonotype turned up a few times. The genes are TRBV20-1 and TRBJ2-1; 11 bases agree with TRBD2. In germline, CDR1 is DFQATT, CDR2 SNEGSKA (reference sequence). J gave up 6 bases and V 8 bases, and 6 bases lay outside the gene matches. This CDR3 has 13 residues. The CDR3 bases are TGCAGTCCTGGACTAGCGGGCCCCAATGAGCAGTTCTTC. The encoded protein is CSPGLAGPNEQFF.

This clonotype has ten or more counts. The chain carries TRBV12-3 or TRBV12-4 and TRBJ2-2; D perhaps matches TRBD2 (6 bases). The germline V and J ends were trimmed by 5 bases and 3 bases, with 10 bases remaining between them. The CDR3 loop spans 14 amino acids. The DNA for the CDR3 is TGTGCCAGCAGTCCTTTAGCGGACACCGGGGAGCTGTTTTTT. It translates to CASSPLADTGELFF.

This clonotype has at least ten counts. This sequence joins TRBV20-1 and TRBJ1-1; the D gene is possibly TRBD1 (5 bases). The CDR3 covers 13 residues. Germline V gives CDR1 DFQATT, CDR2 SNEGSKA (reference sequence). The V and J ends lost 1 base and 5 bases respectively, with 11 bases between them. DNA for the CDR3: TGCAGTGCTAGAGGCAGGGAGGTAACTGAAGCTTTCTTT. Translating it yields CSARGREVTEAFF.

The genes are TRBV29-1 and TRBJ1-2; 7 nucleotides match TRBD1. The length of the CDR3 is 13 residues. Losses at the gene ends were 5 bases for V and 6 bases for J; bases not matched to a gene: 9. Germline V gene sequence: CDR1 SQVTM, CDR2 ANQGSEA. The CDR3 DNA reads as TGCAGCGTTAGACAGGGATTATGGAATGGCTACACCTTC. This codes for CSVRQGLWNGYTF. Supplemented by reference TRBV29-1 and TRBJ1-2, the full variable domain reads SAVISQKPSRDICQRGTSLTIQCQVDSQVTMMFWYRQQPGQSLTLIATANQGSEATYESGFVIDKFPISRPNLTFSTLTVSNMSPEDSSIYLCSVRQGLWNGYTFGSGTRLTVV.

This clonotype was counted many times. This chain uses TRBV6-1 with TRBJ2-7, with 9 bases aligning to TRBD1. CDR1 and CDR2 from the germline V gene are MNHNS and SASEGT. Losses at the gene ends were 6 bases for V and 3 bases for J; bases not matched to a gene: 6. The CDR3 totals 14 residues. The CDR3 loop reads CASRVQGAGYEQYF. CDR3 DNA: TGTGCCAGCAGGGTACAGGGGGCTGGCTACGAGCAGTACTTC.

Many counts were recorded for this clonotype. The gene calls are TRBV5-1 and TRBJ2-1, with D possibly matching TRBD1 (5 bases). The CDR3 has 14 amino acids. CDR1 is SGHRS, CDR2 YFSETQ, per germline. Trimming took off 1 base at V and 5 bases at J, with 10 bases between the two ends. CDR3 protein: CASSLNLQDNEQFF. The DNA of the CDR3 is TGCGCCAGCAGCTTGAACCTACAGGACAATGAGCAGTTCTTC.

This clonotype has at least ten counts. This chain links TRBV7-9 with TRBJ1-5; 8 bases match TRBD1. Per germline, CDR1 SEHNR and CDR2 FQNEAQ (reference sequence). The length of the CDR3 is 14 residues. V was pared by 5 bases and J by 5 bases, with 5 bases of the junction left unmatched. The CDR3, as DNA: TGTGCCAGCAGCAAGACAGGGGCCGATCAGCCCCAGCATTTT. The encoded protein is CASSKTGADQPQHF.

About this clonotype itself: At one end, the junction sequence differs from germline, possibly due to a read error. The chain has TRBV5-1 and TRBJ2-2; D is possibly TRBD2 (6 bases). The CDR3 spans 13 residues. Germline V CDR1 and CDR2: SGHRS, YFSETQ. CDR3 region: CASRLGGTGELFF. The CDR3 nucleotides are TGCGCCAGCAGGTTGGGAGGCACCGGGGAGCTGTTTTTT.

This clonotype counts as medium-sized. The J gene is TRBJ2-7, the V gene TRBV11-2; 7 positions agree with TRBD2. J was trimmed by 5 bases and V by 2 bases; bases with no gene match: 6. The length of the CDR3 is 14 residues. Germline V CDR1 and CDR2: SGHAT, FQNNGV. The CDR3 sequence: CASSLQVRGDEQYF. The CDR3 nucleotides are TGTGCCAGCAGCTTACAGGTCCGGGGGGACGAGCAGTACTTC.